This T cell receptor beta chain was sequenced in a study of blood T cell repertoires in COVID-19. Study context: Sites across the United States, Italy and Spain contributed samples from acute and convalescent COVID-19. PBMCs, B-cell-depleted T cells, or T cells provided the cDNA or gDNA that made up the material.

How the authors handled the data: Quantification of nucleated cells was approximated via reference gene primer amplification. The assay was immunoSEQ multiplex PCR, and TCRdb's table has in-frame clones only and misses some. The V and J calls and clone size come from that table; D and trimming were worked out from the DNA. The data show approximately 210,000 clones, with approximately 90% seen just once and more than 4.5% held by the top ten. This CDR3 is built from 15 residues. Germline V gene sequence: CDR1 SGDLS, CDR2 YYNGEE. The V end lost 4 bases, the J end lost 0 bases, and 10 bases lay between the germline ends.

The rearrangement joins TRBV9 to TRBJ1-4; D may be TRBD1 (5 bases). The TCR sequence derives from a woman aged 40-49 years with acute or convalescent COVID-19. What was sequenced was peripheral blood. The CDR3 region is CASSLGQPTNEKLFF. CDR3 sequence (DNA): TGTGCCAGCAGCTTGGGGCAGCCAACTAATGAAAAACTGTTTTTT. Supplemented by reference TRBV9 and TRBJ1-4, the full variable domain reads DSGVTQTPKHLITATGQRVTLRCSPRSGDLSVYWYQQSLDQGLQFLIQYYNGEERAKGNILERFSAQQFPDLHSELNLSSLELGDSALYFCASSLGQPTNEKLFFGSGTQLSVL.